The clone carrying this TCR beta chain was observed once. This specimen comes from a study of blood T cell repertoires in COVID-19. Whole-study context: The cDNA or gDNA used as material had been derived from T cells, B-cell-depleted T cells, or PBMCs.

Authors' processing steps: Reference gene primer amplification gave estimated nucleated cell counts. This table comes from immunoSEQ multiplex PCR, and its TCRdb copy is limited to in-frame clones, with some not included. Clone size and V and J calls were adopted from that table, with D and trimming inferred from the DNA. The sample has roughly 130,000 clones, more than 80% seen once; the top ten hold about 12%. This CDR3 is 15 amino acids long. V lost 0 bases to trimming and J lost 0 bases, with 8 bases between them. The germline gives CDR1 SGHRS, CDR2 YFSETQ. The chain is built from TRBV5-1 and TRBJ2-3; TRBD2 is a possible D gene (6 bases). The TCR comes from a woman aged 55-69 years with acute or convalescent COVID-19. Input material: peripheral blood. CDR3 nucleotides: TGCGCCAGCAGCTTGGGCGCGGGGAGCACAGATACGCAGTATTTT. It translates to CASSLGAGSTDTQYF.